Each of the 9 T cell receptor beta chains below was sequenced from the same sample in a study of cytomegalovirus exposure and HLA in healthy donors. The PCR made use of 60 Vbeta and 13 Jbeta primers. Using immunoSEQ multiplex PCR, the repertoire was profiled, and TCRdb retains in-frame clones only, with some absent. The table shows roughly 100,000 clones, with nearly 80% occurring only once. The sample was PBMCs. These receptors all come from a man aged 25 to 40 in good health and CMV-seronegative.

The chain employs TRBV27 and TRBJ2-5, with 11 nucleotides matching TRBD2. Germline V gene sequence: CDR1 MNHEY, CDR2 SMNVEV (reference sequence). The J segment lost 4 bases and the V segment lost 5 bases, leaving 6 bases of the junction unmatched. The CDR3 loop spans 15 amino acids. The DNA for the CDR3 is TGTGCCAGCAGTGGGAGGCTAGCGGGAGGAGAGACCCAGTACTTC. Its translation is CASSGRLAGGETQYF.

As concerns this clone: Relative to the germline gene, one junction end is altered; a read error may explain this. V is TRBV11-2 and J is TRBJ2-7, with D tentatively TRBD1 (6 bases). The germline CDR1 and CDR2 sequences are SGHAT and FQNNGV. The CDR3 is 12 residues long. The CDR3 sequence is CASSLDRTDRQF. The CDR3 nucleotides read TGTGCCAGCAGCTTAGACCGAACGGACAGACAATTC.

This clone has more than one count but fewer than ten. V and J are TRBV2 and TRBJ2-7; D possibly corresponds to TRBD1 (6 bases). V lost 4 bases to trimming and J lost 3 bases, with 7 bases between them. Looked up from germline, CDR1 is SNHLY and CDR2 is FYNNEI. The CDR3 consists of 12 residues. The CDR3 nucleotides are TGTGCCAGCAGTGGACAGGACTACGAGCAGTACTTC. Translation: CASSGQDYEQYF.

The chain uses TRBV27 and TRBJ2-1, with TRBD1 identical over 7 bases. CDR1 is MNHEY and CDR2 is SMNVEV in the germline V gene (reference sequence). V shed 2 bases, J shed 4 bases, and the junction held 5 bases outside the gene matches. This CDR3 region has 15 residues. In nucleotides, the CDR3 is TGTGCCAGCAGTTTAGGTTCGGGACAGTACAATGAGCAGTTCTTC. Translating it yields CASSLGSGQYNEQFF.

The chain recombines TRBV28 with TRBJ2-1, with a possible D match to TRBD2 (7 bases). The length of the CDR3 is 15 residues. The V gene lost 5 bases and the J gene lost 9 bases, with 20 bases spanning the gap. The germline V gene encodes CDR1 MDHEN and CDR2 SYDVKM. In DNA, the CDR3 is TGTGCCAGCAGTCTGGGGGGGGCGGGAGCGGCTGAGCAGTTCTTC. Translated: CASSLGGAGAAEQFF.

This chain connects TRBV25-1 to TRBJ1-5; no firm D call. CDR3 length equals 15 residues. Trimming shortened V by 3 bases and J by 3 bases, and 12 bases separated the two germline ends. Germline lookup yields CDR1 MGHDK and CDR2 SYGVNS. CDR3 sequence reads: CASSESGDVNQPQHF. DNA of the CDR3: TGTGCCAGCAGTGAGTCCGGAGACGTCAATCAGCCCCAGCATTTT.

The CDR3 spells CASSPQTDFEAFF. CDR3 in DNA: TGTGCCAGCAGCCCCCAGACAGACTTTGAAGCTTTCTTT. The genes are TRBV11-2 and TRBJ1-1; TRBD1 might be the D (5 bases). Deletions cut 5 bases from V and 7 bases from J, with 14 bases between. The germline V gene encodes CDR1 SGHAT and CDR2 FQNNGV. The CDR3 runs 13 residues.

The J gene is TRBJ1-4, the V gene TRBV15; D is possibly TRBD1 (6 bases). Germline V gene lookup returns CDR1 LNHNV and CDR2 YYDKDF (reference sequence). CDR3 length equals 16 residues. V was pared by 0 bases and J by 5 bases, with 13 bases between. Here the CDR3 DNA reads TGTGCCACCAGCAGAGATCGTAGGGGGGGAAATGAAAAACTGTTTTTT. Translated: CATSRDRRGGNEKLFF.

The J gene is TRBJ2-2, the V gene TRBV4-1; 13 bases map to TRBD2. J was trimmed by 6 bases and V by 0 bases; bases with no gene match: 4. This CDR3 has 17 amino acids. Germline V gene lookup returns CDR1 MGHRA and CDR2 YSYEKL. This chain's CDR3 is CASSQEPGLAGAGELFF. CDR3 DNA sequence: TGCGCCAGCAGCCAAGAGCCCGGACTAGCGGGAGCCGGGGAGCTGTTTTTT.